These 28 T cell receptor beta chains were all obtained from the same sample, sequenced in a study of blood T cell repertoires in COVID-19. Here immunoSEQ multiplex PCR was the method, and the copy in TCRdb shows in-frame clones only, minus some. Here the sample spans 140,000 to 150,000 clones, roughly 84% being singletons. Input material: peripheral blood. Receptor source: a man younger than 45 with COVID-19, enrolled during active disease.

This chain joins TRBV18 and TRBJ2-5; TRBD1 might be the D (5 bases). The CDR3 has 14 residues. V lost 1 base, J lost 3 bases, and 9 bases lay in between. Germline V gene data show CDR1 as KGHSH and CDR2 as LQKENI. CDR3 region: CASSPQSREETQYF. CDR3 bases: TGTGCCAGCTCACCACAAAGCAGGGAAGAGACCCAGTACTTC.

The V gene is TRBV28, the J gene TRBJ2-7, with 7 bases lining up with TRBD2. CDR3 length equals 15 residues. V was pared by 5 bases and J by 3 bases, with 10 bases of the junction left unmatched. In germline, CDR1 is MDHEN, CDR2 SYDVKM. CDR3: CASSTPGSGVYEQYF. CDR3 DNA: TGTGCCAGCAGTACCCCGGGGAGCGGGGTCTACGAGCAGTACTTC.

The rearrangement uses TRBV5-1 and TRBJ1-4, with D perhaps matching TRBD1 (6 bases). The CDR3 is made up of 17 amino acids. V lost 5 bases and J lost 4, with 21 bases in between. Germline V CDR1 and CDR2: SGHRS, YFSETQ. CDR3 region: CASSSGKGEGLNEKLFF. CDR3 DNA: TGCGCCAGCAGTTCTGGTAAGGGGGAGGGCCTTAATGAAAAACTGTTTTTT.

This clone was seen more than once but under ten times. The V gene is TRBV10-1, the J gene TRBJ2-1; D is unclear. The CDR3 covers 14 residues. CDR1 and CDR2 from the germline V gene are WNHNN and SYGVQD (reference sequence). Trimming took off 0 bases at V and 10 bases at J, with 13 bases between the two ends. The DNA for the CDR3 is TGCGCCAGCAGTGAGTCTAGCAGTAGACGCGAGCAGTTCTTC. Protein: CASSESSSRREQFF.

The rearrangement joins TRBV30 to TRBJ2-1; 8 nucleotides agree with TRBD2. The CDR3 runs 15 residues. The germline V gene has CDR1 GTSNPN and CDR2 SVGIG (reference sequence). With 3 bases clipped from V and 0 bases from J, the junction kept 4 bases outside the gene matches. The CDR3 here is CAWRSGRFSYNEQFF. Here the CDR3 DNA reads TGTGCCTGGAGGAGCGGGAGATTCTCCTACAATGAGCAGTTCTTC.

CDR3 protein: CATSRGQINEAFF. As DNA, the CDR3 is TGTGCCACCAGCAGAGGACAGATCAACGAAGCTTTCTTT. The J gene is TRBJ1-1, the V gene TRBV15; maybe TRBD1 (5 bases). This CDR3 is 13 amino acids long. V lost 1 base to trimming and J lost 8 bases, with 11 bases between them. Germline assignment: CDR1 LNHNV and CDR2 YYDKDF (reference sequence). The whole variable domain, filled in from reference TRBV15 and TRBJ1-1, reads DAMVIQNPRYQVTQFGKPVTLSCSQTLNHNVMYWYQQKSSQAPKLLFHYYDKDFNNEADTPDNFQSRRPNTSFCFLDIRSPGLGDTAMYLCATSRGQINEAFFGQGTRLTVV.

The chain uses TRBV5-6 and TRBJ2-2; D gene uncertain. V shed 2 bases and J shed 1 base, with 3 bases lying between them. Per the germline V gene, CDR1 is SGHDT and CDR2 is YYEEEE. The CDR3 is made up of 13 amino acids. The DNA for the CDR3 is TGTGCCAGCAGCTTCTTGAACACCGGGGAGCTGTTTTTT. Translation gives CASSFLNTGELFF.

V and J are TRBV7-2 and TRBJ1-6; possible D gene TRBD1, 5 bases. The V end lost 1 base, the J end lost 7 bases, and 11 bases lay between the germline ends. Germline V gene data show CDR1 as SGHTA and CDR2 as FQGNSA. The CDR3 has 15 residues. Here the CDR3 reads CASSLEQGNNSPLHF. As DNA, the CDR3 is TGTGCCAGCAGCTTAGAGCAGGGCAACAATTCACCCCTCCACTTT.

The V call is TRBV18, the J call TRBJ2-7; 11 nucleotides agree with TRBD2. CDR1 and CDR2 from the germline V gene are KGHSH and LQKENI. After removal of 5 bases from V and 2 bases from J, the junction contained 2 bases not matched to a gene. The CDR3 has 14 amino acids. This chain's CDR3 is CASSIAGGTYEQYF. Here the CDR3 DNA reads TGTGCCAGCTCAATAGCGGGAGGGACCTACGAGCAGTACTTC.

The rearrangement links TRBV3-1 (or the pseudogene TRBV3-2) to TRBJ1-3; no definite D call. The CDR3 length is 16 residues. Germline assignment: CDR1 LGHDT and CDR2 YNNKEL (reference sequence). V lost 2 bases and J lost 3, with 14 bases in between. CDR3: CASSQLAGSIGNTIYF. Written as DNA, the CDR3 is TGTGCCAGCAGCCAACTGGCGGGGTCCATTGGAAACACCATATATTTT.

The chain recombines TRBV6-5 with TRBJ1-5, with 7 bases that match TRBD1. Unmatched junction bases numbered 9, after V lost 7 bases and J lost 6 bases. The germline CDR1 and CDR2 sequences are MNHEY and SVGAGI. The CDR3 extends over 14 amino acids. CDR3 DNA: TGTGCCAGCAATCTATACAGGGGCGCTCAGCCCCAGCATTTT. It encodes CASNLYRGAQPQHF.

The CDR3 DNA reads TGTGCCAGCAGCCCACAGGCGGGAGTGGAAAAGACCCAGTACTTC. Its protein is CASSPQAGVEKTQYF. The chain links TRBV27 to TRBJ2-5, with 7 bases lining up with TRBD2. The CDR3 runs 15 residues. With 6 bases clipped from V and 6 bases from J, the junction kept 13 bases outside the gene matches. Germline-derived CDR1 and CDR2 are MNHEY and SMNVEV (reference sequence).

The J gene is TRBJ2-7, the V gene TRBV7-2, with a possible D match to TRBD1 (5 bases). V was shortened by 7 bases and J by 1 base, with 14 bases between the two germline ends. The CDR3 contains 14 residues. Per germline, CDR1 SGHTA and CDR2 FQGNSA. The CDR3 DNA follows: TGTGCCAGCACTCGGGCAGGGAAATCCTACGAGCAGTACTTC. It yields the protein CASTRAGKSYEQYF.

This clone occurred many times. The rearrangement joins TRBV2 to TRBJ1-6; a possible D gene is TRBD1 (6 bases). V was clipped by 2 bases and J by 9 bases, with 17 bases between them. This CDR3 spans 16 amino acids. The germline V gene encodes CDR1 SNHLY and CDR2 FYNNEI. The DNA for the CDR3 is TGTGCCAGCAGTGAAAGGGGCGGCAGGGGAATTTCACCCCTCCACTTT. Encoded protein: CASSERGGRGISPLHF.

In DNA, the CDR3 is TGTGCCAGTAGCCCCGGAGGAGGTCCTCAGCCCCAGCATTTT. Protein product: CASSPGGGPQPQHF. The chain uses TRBV19 and TRBJ1-5; D uncertain. V shed 6 bases and J shed 6 bases, with 15 bases lying between them. Germline V CDR1 and CDR2: LNHDA, SQIVND (reference sequence). This CDR3 contains 14 residues.

The J gene is TRBJ2-1, the V gene TRBV7-2, with 10 bases fitting TRBD2. V shed 5 bases, J shed 13 bases, and the junction held 17 bases outside the gene matches. There are 16 residues in the CDR3. Germline values: CDR1 SGHTA, CDR2 FQGNSA. The chain's CDR3 is CASSQSTLAGVFGQFF. CDR3 DNA sequence: TGTGCCAGCAGCCAATCTACTCTAGCGGGAGTTTTTGGACAGTTCTTC. The variable domain in full, with the rest retrieved from reference TRBV7-2 and TRBJ2-1, is GAGVSQSPSNKVTEKGKDVELRCDPISGHTALYWYRQSLGQGLEFLIYFQGNSAPDKSGLPSDRFSAERTGGSVSTLTIQRTQQEDSAVYLCASSQSTLAGVFGQFFGPGTRLTVL.

This clone came up once. The rearrangement joins TRBV7-9 to TRBJ1-1, with D tentatively TRBD1 (6 bases). CDR3 length: 11 residues. The V gene's germline CDR1 is SEHNR and CDR2 FQNEAQ (reference sequence). V lost 6 bases and J 8 bases, leaving 10 bases between the germline ends. CDR3 protein: CASSDGQEAFF. The CDR3 DNA follows: TGTGCCAGCAGTGACGGACAGGAAGCTTTCTTT.

The chain uses TRBV14 and TRBJ1-3; 7 positions agree with TRBD1. V dropped 4 bases and J dropped 0; count of bases not matched to a gene: 9. CDR3 length equals 17 residues. Germline-derived CDR1 and CDR2 are SGHDN and FVKESK. Here the CDR3 reads CASSLVRGLSSGNTIYF. The CDR3 DNA reads as TGTGCCAGCAGCCTGGTAAGGGGGCTCAGCTCTGGAAACACCATATATTTT.

The rearrangement uses TRBV20-1 and TRBJ2-6, with D maybe TRBD2 (5 bases). This CDR3 spans 16 amino acids. V was cut by 3 bases and J by 3 bases, with 15 bases left in between. CDR1 and CDR2 from the germline V gene are DFQATT and SNEGSKA (reference sequence). Written as DNA, the CDR3 is TGCAGTGCTAGTGGCGGGTCCCGACGTGGGGCCAACGTCCTGACTTTC. It translates to CSASGGSRRGANVLTF.

The V gene is TRBV27, the J gene TRBJ2-3; the match to TRBD2 covers 8 bases. V dropped 4 bases and J dropped 5; count of bases not matched to a gene: 8. In germline, CDR1 is MNHEY, CDR2 SMNVEV (reference sequence). The CDR3 runs to 15 residues. The CDR3 DNA reads TGTGCCAGCAGTTCAATAGCGGGACCGGTAGATACGCAGTATTTT. Its translation is CASSSIAGPVDTQYF.

CDR3 residues: CASSLIGVTEAFF. DNA of the CDR3: TGTGCCAGCAGCTTGATAGGGGTGACTGAAGCTTTCTTT. The chain recombines TRBV5-4 with TRBJ1-1; TRBD1 is a possible D gene (5 bases). The ends were cut back, 1 base at V and 5 bases at J, with 9 bases in the middle. This CDR3 region has 13 residues. Per germline, CDR1 SGHNT and CDR2 YYREEE (reference sequence).

This clone was seen only a few times. The chain couples TRBV5-5 to TRBJ2-2; 8 positions match TRBD1. V dropped 4 bases and J dropped 6; count of bases not matched to a gene: 11. This CDR3 spans 16 amino acids. Germline CDR1 reads SGHKS; CDR2 reads YYEKEE (reference sequence). The CDR3 region is CASSNRDRPLAGELFF. As DNA, the CDR3 is TGTGCCAGCAGCAACCGGGACAGGCCCTTGGCCGGGGAGCTGTTTTTT.

This clone was recorded many times. This sequence joins TRBV29-1 and TRBJ1-1, with D unresolved. Trimming stripped 6 bases from V and 8 bases from J, with 13 bases between. The CDR3 sequence is 11 residues long. Germline lookup yields CDR1 SQVTM and CDR2 ANQGSEA. The CDR3 loop is CSVVEGVEAFF. CDR3 in DNA: TGCAGCGTGGTCGAGGGCGTGGAAGCTTTCTTT.

J is TRBJ1-5 and V is TRBV6-1; 10 nucleotides match TRBD1. V dropped 0 bases and J dropped 7; count of bases not matched to a gene: 6. CDR3 length: 16 amino acids. CDR1 and CDR2 from the germline V gene are MNHNS and SASEGT. This CDR3 reads CASSEAGTGARQPQHF. In DNA form, the CDR3 reads TGTGCCAGCAGTGAAGCCGGGACAGGGGCGCGGCAGCCCCAGCATTTT.

This chain uses TRBV6-5 with TRBJ1-6, with 7 bases aligning to TRBD1. Unmatched junction bases numbered 8, after V lost 8 bases and J lost 7 bases. The CDR3 runs to 14 residues. The germline V gene has CDR1 MNHEY and CDR2 SVGAGI. The chain's CDR3 is CASQMVGGNSPLHF. CDR3 coding DNA: TGTGCCAGCCAAATGGTAGGGGGCAATTCACCCCTCCACTTT.

The chain combines TRBV5-1 with TRBJ1-2; weak D call: TRBD1 (5 bases). Germline assignment: CDR1 SGHRS and CDR2 YFSETQ. V lost 2 bases, J lost 2 bases, and 7 bases lay in between. CDR3 length equals 13 residues. CDR3 in amino acids: CASSFDRNYGYTF. Here the CDR3 DNA reads TGCGCCAGCAGCTTCGACAGAAACTATGGCTACACCTTC.

The V call is TRBV28, the J call TRBJ2-5; D not resolved. V lost 5 bases and J lost 4, with 17 bases in between. The CDR3 length is 15 residues. Germline V gene lookup returns CDR1 MDHEN and CDR2 SYDVKM. DNA of the CDR3: TGTGCCAGCAGTCCGCCTGAGGCCGGCGGAGAGACCCAGTACTTC. It specifies CASSPPEAGGETQYF.

The chain joins TRBV5-1 to TRBJ1-5, with D perhaps TRBD1 (5 bases). Germline loops: CDR1 SGHRS, CDR2 YFSETQ. This CDR3 region has 15 residues. V was clipped by 0 bases and J by 2 bases, with 9 bases between them. The CDR3 protein is CASSLEGAGNQPQHF. The CDR3 DNA sequence: TGCGCCAGCAGCTTGGAAGGGGCGGGCAATCAGCCCCAGCATTTT.